The T cell receptor (beta chain) under discussion was sequenced for a study of CD8 T cells in Susac syndrome. RNA totalling roughly 0.45 to 1 ug underwent reverse transcription with random hexamers. Across 54 Vbeta and 13 Jbeta, immunoSEQ multiplex PCR amplified TCR beta CDR3. TCRdb re-called the immunoSEQ multiplex PCR reads through MiXCR, storing one row per CDR3 protein. The profile shows roughly 200,000 distinct CDR3 sequences, 95% of them singletons. FACS enriched CD8+ TEMRA cells, while bulk CD8+ and CD4+ were negatively isolated. The CDR3 is 15 amino acids. V gave up 1 base and J gave up 1 base, with 10 bases separating them. CDR1 is SEHNR and CDR2 is FQNEAQ in the germline V gene (reference sequence).

The gene calls are TRBV7-9 and TRBJ2-5, with D tentatively TRBD2 (5 bases). The sequence came from a human donor with multiple sclerosis. Sequenced sample: CD4+ T cells from PBMCs. CDR3: CASSLGASPQETQYF. The CDR3 DNA follows: TGTGCCAGCAGCTTAGGGGCTAGCCCCCAAGAGACCCAGTACTTC.